The subject of this entry is one TCR beta chain. It lacks a known antigen. This sequence may be a read error, since a much larger clone differs from it by one base. The germline V gene encodes CDR1 SGHTA and CDR2 FQGNSA. V is shortened by 4 bases, J by 12 bases, and the region joining them spans 13 bases. Spanning cysteine to phenylalanine, the CDR3 consists of 12 amino acids. The only DNA kept is the CDR3, 36 bases in frame from the first base. The treatment or condition label of this sample denotes: live attenuated yellow fever vaccine strain. A standard Ficoll-Paque protocol was used to isolate PBMCs from peripheral blood. Dynabeads CD4 and CD8 positive selection kits were used to isolate CD4 and CD8 T-cell fractions. RNA was extracted with TriZol from bulk PBMCs, CD4 and CD8 fractions, and dextramer-positive and dextramer-negative fractions. Synthesis of TCR cDNA relied on 5'RACE template switching, a step that introduced a universal primer site along with unique molecular identifiers. Priming of cDNA synthesis was performed from both the TCR alpha and TCR beta constant segments. Two PCR steps were used to amplify libraries, with sample barcodes and sequencing adapters being added in the second step. Sequencing of libraries was performed on Illumina HiSeq 2500 (2x100 bp) or NovaSeq (2x150 bp). For the original study's pipeline: MIGEC was used to demultiplex reads and collapse the reads into UMI consensus sequences, and MiXCR was used for V(D)J alignment. Vaccine-responding clonotypes were defined with edgeR using replicate PBMC samples, requiring FDR below 0.01 and a log2 fold change above 5 up to day 15. Each bulk clonotype was labeled CD4 or CD8 based on which sequenced repertoire, CD4 or CD8, contained the clonotype at higher abundance. TCRdb redid the processing of the public reads, applying fastp at Q25 and MiXCR, and retained in-frame beta chains. Identical CDR3 protein sequences are pooled into one entry, listed with their most common genes and DNA. These V and J calls originate from TCRdb's pipeline instead of the authors' own analysis. Within this sample are about 120,000 distinct CDR3 sequences, with around 7.2% of them counted one time only. Of the sample, approximately 2.7% is held by the ten largest clones.

This sample is part of a study of T cells after yellow fever vaccination (dated by TCRdb to about 2019). The study in broad terms: Libraries from fractions with low cell numbers were prepared with the SMART-Seq v4 Ultra Low Input RNA kit. To follow T-cell clones before and after primary and booster YFV17D yellow fever vaccination, bulk TCR alpha and beta repertoires were sequenced over time. The cohort comprised two healthy male donors, one aged 18 to 30 and one aged 30 to 40 years. Blood was drawn at multiple timepoints before and after primary and secondary immunization, with bulk PBMC replicates and cell subsets isolated.

Study-wide findings and limitations: A small share of clonotypes occurred in both CD4 and CD8 compartments, likely arising from convergent recombination. Only two donors were included in the study, so the extent to which the findings can be generalized is limited. Because abundant contaminating clonotypes from the bulk population could be contained in FACS-sorted repertoires, computational filtering was required. After the booster, most of the clones that had expanded following primary vaccination were detected again (almost 98% of CD4 and around 90% of CD8), which suggests that memory was broadly maintained. Compared with the primary T-cell response, the secondary T-cell response was weaker but faster, peaking on day 5 rather than day 15.

The V gene is TRBV7-2 and the J gene is TRBJ2-1, with the D call perhaps TRBD1 or TRBD2, each one matching 6 bases. This clonotype was sampled from a man in his late teens or twenties who received the YFV17D yellow fever vaccine. The sample in question was CD4+ T cells sorted from PBMCs, obtained about 49 days after the first yellow fever vaccination. CDR3 protein: CASSSIEGGQFF. DNA sequence: TGTGCCAGCAGCTCGATAGAGGGGGGGCAGTTCTTC.